These 30 T cell receptor beta chains came from one sample sequenced in a study of T cells in Graves' hyperthyroidism and ophthalmopathy. Amplified regions were TCR beta CDR3 sequences from RNA transcripts. The HTBI set primed first-round TCR CDR3 RT-PCR. TCRdb passed the multiplex PCR reads through MiXCR, listing each CDR3 protein once. The sample holds hundreds of thousands of distinct CDR3 sequences, 14% to 15% seen once. The source material was blood. Receptors originate from a man aged 18-30 years with Graves' ophthalmopathy.

This clonotype has ten or more counts. The chain links TRBV3-1 to TRBJ1-6, with D tentatively TRBD1 (5 bases). V lost 4 bases, J lost 11 bases, and 15 bases lay in between. The CDR3 is 14 residues long. CDR1 and CDR2 (germline): LGHDT, YNNKEL (reference sequence). The CDR3 reads CASSPGLPGAPLHF. The CDR3 DNA is TGTGCCAGCAGCCCGGGACTGCCTGGGGCACCCCTCCACTTT.

This clonotype occurred many times. V usage is TRBV5-5 and J usage is TRBJ2-2, with D hard to call. The CDR3 covers 14 residues. Germline CDR1 reads SGHKS; CDR2 reads YYEKEE (reference sequence). V was cut by 5 bases and J by 0 bases, with 8 bases left in between. This CDR3 reads CASRASANTGELFF. CDR3 coding DNA: TGTGCCAGCAGGGCCAGCGCGAACACCGGGGAGCTGTTTTTT.

This clonotype was seen repeatedly, ten times or more. The DNA for the CDR3 is TGTGCCAGCTCACGATCTTCCACTAGCACAGATACGCAGTATTTT. This codes for CASSRSSTSTDTQYF. The chain combines TRBV18 with TRBJ2-3; D uncertain. Deletions cut 4 bases from V and 0 bases from J, with 11 bases between. This CDR3 contains 15 residues. Germline V CDR1 and CDR2: KGHSH, LQKENI.

This sequence joins TRBV20-1 and TRBJ2-7; 9 bases agree with TRBD2. Germline V gene data show CDR1 as DFQATT and CDR2 as SNEGSKA (reference sequence). V lost 0 bases to trimming and J lost 0 bases; unmatched junction nucleotides: 3. This CDR3 region has 15 residues. CDR3 amino acids: CSARDLAGSSYEQYF. CDR3 in DNA: TGCAGTGCTAGAGATCTAGCGGGGAGCTCCTACGAGCAGTACTTC.

The chain is built from TRBV4-1 and TRBJ1-5; 12 bases fit TRBD1. The germline V gene encodes CDR1 MGHRA and CDR2 YSYEKL. The junction had 11 bases not matched to a gene; V was cut back by 5 bases and J by 3 bases. The CDR3 has 18 residues. CDR3 coding DNA: TGCGCCAGCAGCAACACACCGGGACAGGGGGCGCCCAATCAGCCCCAGCATTTT. It encodes CASSNTPGQGAPNQPQHF.

This clonotype was seen a few times. This chain links TRBV27 with TRBJ2-5; no clear D. Trimming removed 0 bases from V and 2 bases from J, with 4 bases in between. Germline V CDR1 and CDR2: MNHEY, SMNVEV (reference sequence). There are 13 residues in the CDR3. The CDR3 loop reads CASSLSVQETQYF. CDR3 DNA sequence: TGTGCCAGCAGTTTATCGGTACAAGAGACCCAGTACTTC.

This clonotype was counted many times. The CDR3 sequence is CASSQETVYGYTF. In nucleotides, the CDR3 is TGCGCCAGCAGCCAAGAGACGGTCTATGGCTACACCTTC. The rearrangement links TRBV4-1 to TRBJ1-2; D gene ambiguous. Germline lookup yields CDR1 MGHRA and CDR2 YSYEKL. This CDR3 has 13 residues. The V end lost 0 bases, the J end lost 4 bases, and 6 bases lay between the germline ends.

This clonotype was seen at least ten times. The chain is built from TRBV5-1 and TRBJ1-1, with 8 positions matching TRBD1. The CDR3 is 15 residues long. Looked up from germline, CDR1 is SGHRS and CDR2 is YFSETQ. V dropped 2 bases and J dropped 1; count of bases not matched to a gene: 4. For the CDR3, the DNA is TGCGCCAGCAGCTTTGGGGGACAGGCGAACACTGAAGCTTTCTTT. Its protein product is CASSFGGQANTEAFF.

This clonotype was detected ten times or more. This rearrangement joins TRBV27 to TRBJ2-1; perhaps TRBD1 as D (6 bases). V was trimmed by 6 bases and J by 4 bases, leaving 10 bases between them. The CDR3 spans 13 residues. Germline assignment: CDR1 MNHEY and CDR2 SMNVEV (reference sequence). Written as DNA, the CDR3 is TGTGCCAGCAGGCTGGGGGCATACAATGAGCAGTTCTTC. Encoded protein: CASRLGAYNEQFF.

This clonotype was picked up many times. The rearrangement joins TRBV20-1 to TRBJ2-4; the match to TRBD2 covers 8 bases. The CDR3 has 15 amino acids. J lost 1 base, V lost 3 bases, and 5 bases had no gene match. Germline CDR1 and CDR2: DFQATT and SNEGSKA (reference sequence). The CDR3 here is CSARKRGGAKNIQYF. In DNA form, the CDR3 reads TGCAGTGCTAGGAAACGGGGGGGGGCCAAAAACATTCAGTACTTC.

The chain uses TRBV3-1 and TRBJ2-1; tentative D call: TRBD2 (5 bases). Trimming shortened V by 2 bases and J by 12 bases, and 14 bases separated the two germline ends. CDR3 length equals 13 residues. Looked up from germline, CDR1 is LGHDT and CDR2 is YNNKEL (reference sequence). The CDR3, as DNA: TGTGCCAGCAGCCAACAAAGGGAGATTCGGCAGTTCTTC. This translates into CASSQQREIRQFF.

At least ten counts were recorded for this clonotype. The CDR3 is CASRGHGTDTQYF. CDR3 DNA sequence: TGTGCCAGCAGGGGACATGGCACAGATACGCAGTATTTT. The chain is built from TRBV27 and TRBJ2-3, with TRBD1 as a possible D gene (6 bases). V was trimmed by 6 bases and J by 1 base, leaving 8 bases between them. The CDR3 has 13 residues. The germline V gene encodes CDR1 MNHEY and CDR2 SMNVEV (reference sequence).

This clonotype was detected only a few times. The chain couples TRBV24-1 to TRBJ2-3; 8 positions match TRBD2. This CDR3 has 15 residues. Trimming cost V 3 bases and J 6 bases; bases outside gene matches: 7. In germline, CDR1 is KGHDR, CDR2 SFDVKD. CDR3 sequence (DNA): TGTGCCACCAGTGATGCAGAGTTAGCGGGGGATACGCAGTATTTT. Protein product: CATSDAELAGDTQYF.

Ten or more counts support this clonotype. The rearrangement joins TRBV6-1 to TRBJ2-3; D could derive from TRBD1 or TRBD2 (5 bases each). Germline assignment: CDR1 MNHNS and CDR2 SASEGT. This CDR3 comprises 14 residues. V lost 1 base and J 4 bases, leaving 9 bases between the germline ends. The CDR3 DNA sequence: TGTGCCAGCAGTGAAGTTGTGGGGGCAGATACGCAGTATTTT. It encodes CASSEVVGADTQYF.

This chain joins TRBV5-4 and TRBJ1-2; D is uncertain. Germline CDR1 is SGHNT and CDR2 is YYREEE (reference sequence). The V end lost 0 bases, the J end lost 0 bases, and 3 bases lay between the germline ends. The CDR3 spans 13 residues. CDR3 nucleotides: TGTGCCAGCAGCTTGGTCGCTAACTATGGCTACACCTTC. Translating it yields CASSLVANYGYTF.

The chain joins TRBV4-1 to TRBJ2-7; 7 bases are shared with TRBD1. V shed 0 bases, J shed 4 bases, and the junction held 6 bases outside the gene matches. The CDR3 extends over 15 amino acids. Per the germline V gene, CDR1 is MGHRA and CDR2 is YSYEKL. The CDR3 DNA sequence: TGCGCCAGCAGCCAAGAGTCGGACAGGCTGTACGAGCAGTACTTC. Encoded protein: CASSQESDRLYEQYF.

Note on this clonotype: A read error may explain this, as a much larger clone is one base away. Here the CDR3 reads CASGGGLADAYEQYF. The CDR3 DNA reads TGTGCCAGCGGCGGGGGACTAGCTGATGCCTACGAGCAGTACTTC. The V gene is TRBV7-9, the J gene TRBJ2-7; 9 bases align to TRBD2. Germline V gives CDR1 SEHNR, CDR2 FQNEAQ (reference sequence). This CDR3 region has 15 residues. J lost 2 bases, V lost 8 bases, and 10 bases had no gene match.

Comments on this clonotype: Being one base from a much bigger clone, this may be a read error. The chain combines TRBV29-1 with TRBJ2-1, with TRBD2 identical over 9 bases. The CDR3 loop spans 15 amino acids. Germline trimming cut 6 bases from V and 7 bases from J; bases unmatched to any gene: 13. Germline values: CDR1 SQVTM, CDR2 ANQGSEA. The CDR3 DNA is TGCAGCGTCCTCCAAGGTAGCGGGAGTACAAATGAGCAGTTCTTC. This gives the protein CSVLQGSGSTNEQFF.

This clonotype has a count of ten or more. This chain joins TRBV7-2 and TRBJ2-1, with 15 bases lining up with TRBD2. Germline-derived CDR1 and CDR2 are SGHTA and FQGNSA. The V segment lost 5 bases and the J segment 8 bases; nucleotides outside the gene matches: 7. This CDR3 spans 16 amino acids. Here the CDR3 DNA reads TGTGCCAGCAGCGGGACTAGCGGGGGGTATGGGGATGAGCAGTTCTTC. It encodes CASSGTSGGYGDEQFF.

This clonotype was observed a handful of times. This sequence joins TRBV4-2 and TRBJ2-7; no definite D call. Germline V CDR1 and CDR2: LGHNA, YNFKEQ. V lost 0 bases to trimming and J lost 0 bases, with 9 bases between them. The CDR3 runs 15 residues. This CDR3 is CASSQEEFSSYEQYF. As DNA, the CDR3 is TGTGCCAGCAGCCAAGAAGAGTTTAGCTCCTACGAGCAGTACTTC.

The CDR3 bases are TGTGCCCGGCCGCAGAGTAGGTTCTATGGCTACACCTTC. Translating gives CARPQSRFYGYTF. The J gene is TRBJ1-2, the V gene TRBV10-3; D is ambiguous. Trimming took off 11 bases at V and 4 bases at J, with 17 bases between the two ends. Looked up from germline, CDR1 is ENHRY and CDR2 is SYGVKD. CDR3 size: 13 residues.

As to this clonotype: A much larger clone lies one base from this, so it may be a read error. The chain couples TRBV11-2 to TRBJ2-7; D remains unclear. Germline assignment: CDR1 SGHAT and CDR2 FQNNGV. This CDR3 spans 13 amino acids. Trimming shortened V by 4 bases and J by 0 bases, and 7 bases separated the two germline ends. In DNA, the CDR3 is TGTGCCAGCAGCTCTGATGACTCCTACGAGCAGTACTTC. Its protein is CASSSDDSYEQYF.

At least ten counts were recorded for this clonotype. The chain employs TRBV30 and TRBJ1-5; 9 bases match TRBD1. V gave up 2 bases and J gave up 9 bases; unmatched junction bases: 8. The CDR3 is 14 amino acids. Germline-derived CDR1 and CDR2 are GTSNPN and SVGIG (reference sequence). CDR3 nucleotides: TGTGCCTGGAGTTTCCGGGACAGGGTTTCGCCCCAGCATTTT. This codes for CAWSFRDRVSPQHF.

The V gene is TRBV4-1, the J gene TRBJ2-2; 7 bases are a match to TRBD1. CDR1 and CDR2 (germline): MGHRA, YSYEKL. V gave up 8 bases and J gave up 6 bases; unmatched junction bases: 0. This CDR3 is built from 11 residues. The CDR3 protein is CASQGAGELFF. As DNA, the CDR3 is TGCGCCAGCCAGGGGGCCGGGGAGCTGTTTTTT.

The chain links TRBV9 to TRBJ2-1; 15 bases match TRBD2. V was pared by 5 bases and J by 7 bases, with 4 bases of the junction left unmatched. The CDR3 totals 15 residues. In germline, CDR1 is SGDLS, CDR2 YYNGEE. The CDR3 spells CASSAGLAGGNEQFF. CDR3 nucleotide sequence: TGTGCCAGCAGTGCGGGACTAGCGGGAGGAAATGAGCAGTTCTTC.

This clonotype occurred many times. This chain uses TRBV7-2 with TRBJ1-2, with D tentatively TRBD1 (6 bases). The CDR3 is 13 amino acids. The V gene's germline CDR1 is SGHTA and CDR2 FQGNSA. V was pared by 5 bases and J by 3 bases, with 10 bases between. The CDR3, as DNA: TGTGCCAGCAGCCGCAGGACAGACTATGGCTACACCTTC. Amino acid sequence: CASSRRTDYGYTF.

In its sample, this clonotype was seen many times. The J gene is TRBJ2-7, the V gene TRBV11-2; D is unresolved. V was pared by 1 base and J by 2 bases, with 6 bases between. The CDR3 spans 13 residues. Germline V gene data show CDR1 as SGHAT and CDR2 as FQNNGV. The DNA for the CDR3 is TGTGCCAGCAGCTTAGGCACTCCCTACGAGCAGTACTTC. Its translation: CASSLGTPYEQYF. Full variable domain (missing parts from reference TRBV11-2 and TRBJ2-7): EAGVAQSPRYKIIEKRQSVAFWCNPISGHATLYWYQQILGQGPKLLIQFQNNGVVDDSQLPKDRFSAERLKGVDSTLKIQPAKLEDSAVYLCASSLGTPYEQYFGPGTRLTVT.

The genes are TRBV7-6 and TRBJ1-5, with D maybe TRBD1 (5 bases). This CDR3 is built from 15 residues. From germline, CDR1 is SGHVS and CDR2 FNYEAQ. Trimming took off 5 bases at V and 4 bases at J, with 15 bases between the two ends. The CDR3 protein is CASSAMSGMNQPQHF. The CDR3 coding sequence is TGTGCCAGCAGCGCTATGTCAGGGATGAATCAGCCCCAGCATTTT.

This clonotype was seen at least ten times. The V gene is TRBV12-3 or TRBV12-4, the J gene TRBJ1-1; D gene unclear. This CDR3 region has 13 residues. Trimming stripped 0 bases from V and 7 bases from J, with 9 bases between. CDR3 protein: CASSLARGGEAFF. The DNA of the CDR3 is TGTGCCAGCAGTTTAGCCAGAGGCGGTGAAGCTTTCTTT.

The table lists this clonotype with a few counts. The rearrangement links TRBV4-1 to TRBJ1-3, with D unclear. This CDR3 spans 15 amino acids. Trimming shortened V by 4 bases and J by 1 base, and 11 bases separated the two germline ends. Germline CDR1 reads MGHRA; CDR2 reads YSYEKL. The CDR3 protein is CASSLQRGSGNTIYF. The CDR3 nucleotides are TGCGCCAGCAGCCTCCAGCGGGGTTCTGGAAACACCATATATTTT.